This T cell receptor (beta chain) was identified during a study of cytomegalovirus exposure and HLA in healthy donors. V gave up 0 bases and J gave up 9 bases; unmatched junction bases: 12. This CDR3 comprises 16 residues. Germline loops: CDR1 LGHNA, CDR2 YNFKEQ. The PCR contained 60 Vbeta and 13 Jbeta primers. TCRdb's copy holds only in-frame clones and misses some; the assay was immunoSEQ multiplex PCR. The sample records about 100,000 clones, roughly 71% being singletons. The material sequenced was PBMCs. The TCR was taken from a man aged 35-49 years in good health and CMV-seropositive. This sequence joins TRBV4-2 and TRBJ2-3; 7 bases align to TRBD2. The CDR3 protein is CASSQDALAERGTQYF. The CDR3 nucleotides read TGTGCCAGCAGCCAAGATGCGCTAGCGGAGAGGGGAACGCAGTATTTT.